The clone carrying this T cell receptor beta chain was seen ten or more times. The sample belongs to a study of molecular identifiers for immune sequencing clone quantification. V was shortened by 2 bases and J by 8 bases, with 6 bases between the two germline ends. The CDR3 contains 10 residues. Germline CDR1 reads DFQATT; CDR2 reads SNEGSKA (reference sequence). TCRdb reanalysed the PCR reads using MiXCR and keeps one entry per CDR3 protein. Found here are 70,000 to 95,000 distinct CDR3 sequences, around 19% of them singletons; the top ten hold 0.7% to 0.95%. Construction of naive CD8 libraries employed 20,000 to 1,000,000 sorted cells together with 10%, 30% or 50% RNA. Researchers sorted naive CD8 T cells as cells that were CD8+CD4-CCR7+CD45RA+.

This receptor was taken from a human donor in good health. Some libraries in this study had Jurkat cell RNA spiked in. This chain links TRBV20-1 with TRBJ1-1, with a weak D call TRBD1 (6 bases). The sample was naive CD8+ T cells from blood, with Jurkat cell RNA spiked in. The subset: FACS-sorted CD8+CD4-CCR7+CD45RA+ naive T cells. CDR3 protein: CSARQGEAFF. CDR3 DNA sequence: TGCAGTGCTAGACAGGGGGAAGCTTTCTTT.